These T cell receptor beta chains were read from a single sample in a study of shared clonotypes between healthy human individuals. TCRdb keeps only in-frame clones here, not all; method: immunoSEQ multiplex PCR. Of more than 550,000 clones listed, under 95% are singletons. Material: naive CD8+ T cells sorted from blood. Receptors were obtained from a man between 25 and 39 years old in good health. CDR3s include the opening cysteine and the closing phenylalanine or tryptophan.

v_call	j_call	cdr3_aa
TRBV7-2	TRBJ1-5	CASSPWGGNQPQHF
TRBV4-1	TRBJ1-3	CASSQFGNTIYF
TRBV5-1	TRBJ2-1	CASSLTNEQFF
TRBV6-5	TRBJ1-1	CASKKRMTDSTEAFF
TRBV11-2	TRBJ2-2	CASTPTRVELFF
TRBV10-3	TRBJ1-1	CAISESSRDEAFF
TRBV25-1	TRBJ2-7	CASSEWGTSGSHEQYF
TRBV7-9	TRBJ2-7	CASSLEFGPTYEQYF
TRBV5-4	TRBJ1-1	CASSYGEGGTEAFF
TRBV5-5	TRBJ1-2	CASSLGAGQGPLRGGYTF
TRBV21-1	TRBJ2-7	CASSKVGTSGRYEQYF
TRBV19	TRBJ2-7	CASSIYPDAKSYEQYF
TRBV7-8	TRBJ2-7	CASSLGRETSSYEQYF
TRBV4-1	TRBJ2-7	CASSQDGYEQYF
TRBV15	TRBJ2-3	CATGDHTDTQCF
TRBV6-6	TRBJ2-1	CASSYSASGYNEQFF
TRBV13	TRBJ2-2	CASRPTKAGGNTGELFF
TRBV29-1	TRBJ2-7	CSVVFRYEQYF
TRBV30	TRBJ2-2	CAWSDAAGELFF
TRBV4-1	TRBJ2-7	CASSQEVRQGFYEQYF
TRBV13	TRBJ2-7	CASSRARGDYEQYF
TRBV6-6	TRBJ2-7	CASSYPPYEQYF
TRBV2	TRBJ2-5	CASVAGGPQETQYF
TRBV7-9	TRBJ2-7	CASSLAGGLANYEQYF
TRBV7-9	TRBJ2-2	CASSLNKHAGVITGELFF
TRBV29-1	TRBJ2-2	CSVELAGLDTGELFF
TRBV6-6	TRBJ2-5	CASSQKREEETQYF